This T cell receptor (beta chain) was obtained from a study of blood T cell repertoires in COVID-19. This clone was detected once. Trimming pared 1 base from V and 3 bases from J, leaving 3 bases between. CDR3 length equals 12 residues. Germline V gives CDR1 LGHDT, CDR2 YNNKEL (reference sequence). Original data processing: Amplification from reference gene primers served as the basis for estimated nucleated cell counts. Data came from immunoSEQ multiplex PCR; TCRdb stores just in-frame clones and leaves some out. V, J and clone size were drawn from that table, and D and trimming were deduced from the DNA. Of around 180,000 clones in the sample, approximately 87% were seen once.

Material: peripheral blood. The rearrangement joins TRBV3-1 (or the pseudogene TRBV3-2) to TRBJ1-1; no firm D call. The receptor was derived from a person between 70 and 80 years old with COVID-19, enrolled during active disease. CDR3 sequence reads: CASSQGDTEAFF. Here the CDR3 DNA reads TGTGCCAGCAGCCAAGGCGACACTGAAGCTTTCTTT.